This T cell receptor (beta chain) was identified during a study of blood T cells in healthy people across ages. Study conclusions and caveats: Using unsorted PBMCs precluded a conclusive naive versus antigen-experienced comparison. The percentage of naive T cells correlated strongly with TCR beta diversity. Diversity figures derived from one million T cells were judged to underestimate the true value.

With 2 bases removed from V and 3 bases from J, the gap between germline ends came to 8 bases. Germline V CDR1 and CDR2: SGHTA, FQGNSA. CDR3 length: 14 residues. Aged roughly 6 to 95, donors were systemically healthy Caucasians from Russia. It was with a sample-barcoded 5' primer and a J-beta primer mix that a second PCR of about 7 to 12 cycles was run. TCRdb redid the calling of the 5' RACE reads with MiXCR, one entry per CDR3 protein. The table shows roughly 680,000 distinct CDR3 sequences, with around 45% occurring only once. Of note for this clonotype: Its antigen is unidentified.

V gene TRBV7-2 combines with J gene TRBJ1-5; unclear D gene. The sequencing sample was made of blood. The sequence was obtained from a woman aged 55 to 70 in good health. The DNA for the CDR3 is TGTGCCAGCAGCTTATATGTAGTCAATCAGCCCCAGCATTTT. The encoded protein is CASSLYVVNQPQHF.